The source of this T cell receptor beta chain is a study of cytomegalovirus exposure and HLA in healthy donors. The assay was immunoSEQ multiplex PCR, and TCRdb's table has in-frame clones only and misses some. The repertoire includes about 160,000 clones, 85% to 90% of them detected once, and 5% to 7% sits in the top ten. With regard to this clone: The antigen is not known.

Points from the study as a whole: One later analysis, an examination of the approximately 130 validation repertoires, found that first-cohort TCR clusters tended to co-occur in them. According to the study, 180 or so TCR beta chains were cytomegalovirus-associated.

The sample consisted of PBMCs. This TCR derives from a woman in her 30s in good health and CMV-seronegative.

The CDR3 region is CSVERGGGEQYF. In DNA, the CDR3 is TGCAGCGTTGAAAGGGGGGGAGGGGAGCAGTACTTC. The chain joins TRBV29-1 to TRBJ2-7; tentative D call: TRBD2 (7 bases). Germline-derived CDR1 and CDR2 are SQVTM and ANQGSEA. V was cut by 2 bases and J by 7 bases, with 12 bases left in between. The CDR3 runs 12 residues.